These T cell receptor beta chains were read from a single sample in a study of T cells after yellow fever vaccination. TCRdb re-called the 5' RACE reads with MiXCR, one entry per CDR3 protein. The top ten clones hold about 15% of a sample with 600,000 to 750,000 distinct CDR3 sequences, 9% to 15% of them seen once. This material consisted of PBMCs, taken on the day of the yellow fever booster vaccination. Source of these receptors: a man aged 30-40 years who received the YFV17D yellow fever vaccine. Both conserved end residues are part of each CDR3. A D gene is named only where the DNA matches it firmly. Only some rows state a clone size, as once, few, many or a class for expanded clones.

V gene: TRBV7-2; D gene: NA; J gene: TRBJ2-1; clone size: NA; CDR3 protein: CASSLVGTYSYNEQFF; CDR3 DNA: TGTGCCAGCAGCTTAGTGGGGACCTACTCCTACAATGAGCAGTTCTTC
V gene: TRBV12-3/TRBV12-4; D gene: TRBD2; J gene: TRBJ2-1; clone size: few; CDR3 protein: CASSFLRTSASQSSYNEQFF; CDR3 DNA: TGTGCCAGCAGTTTCCTGCGGACTAGCGCCAGCCAGAGCTCCTACAATGAGCAGTTCTTC
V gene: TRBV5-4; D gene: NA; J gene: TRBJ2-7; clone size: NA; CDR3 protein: CASSLEPTGEGEQYF; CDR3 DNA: TGTGCCAGCAGCTTGGAACCCACAGGGGAGGGCGAGCAGTACTTC
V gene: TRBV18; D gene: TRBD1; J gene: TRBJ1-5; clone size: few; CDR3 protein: CASSPRGGLSNQPQHF; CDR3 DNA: TGTGCCAGCTCACCACGAGGGGGCTTAAGCAATCAGCCCCAGCATTTT
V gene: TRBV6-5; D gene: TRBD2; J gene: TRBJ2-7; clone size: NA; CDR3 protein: CTSSYSGTSGRTREQYF; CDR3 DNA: TGTACCAGCAGTTACTCCGGGACTAGCGGGAGGACTCGGGAGCAGTACTTC
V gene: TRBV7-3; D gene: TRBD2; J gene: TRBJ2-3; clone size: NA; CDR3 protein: CASSAGLAADTQYF; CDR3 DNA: TGTGCCAGCAGCGCGGGACTAGCGGCAGATACGCAGTATTTT
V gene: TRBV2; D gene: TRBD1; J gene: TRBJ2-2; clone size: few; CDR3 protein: CASQDREIVGELFF; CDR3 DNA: TGTGCCAGCCAGGACAGGGAAATAGTCGGGGAGCTGTTTTTT
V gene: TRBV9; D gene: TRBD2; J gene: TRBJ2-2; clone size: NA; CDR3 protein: CASSEGLAGAGGELFF; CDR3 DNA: TGTGCCAGCAGCGAGGGACTAGCGGGAGCGGGCGGGGAGCTGTTTTTT
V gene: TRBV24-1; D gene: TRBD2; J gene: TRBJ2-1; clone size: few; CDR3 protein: CATSDSKLAGRSYNEQFF; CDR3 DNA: TGTGCCACCAGTGATTCAAAGCTAGCGGGTCGCTCCTACAATGAGCAGTTCTTC
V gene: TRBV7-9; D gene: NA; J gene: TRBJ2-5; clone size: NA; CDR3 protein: CALGPDQETQYF; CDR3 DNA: TGTGCCCTGGGGCCAGACCAAGAGACCCAGTACTTC
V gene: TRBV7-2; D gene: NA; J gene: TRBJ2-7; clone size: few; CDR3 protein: CASSLGHTSYEQYF; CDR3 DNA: TGTGCCAGCAGCTTGGGACACACTTCCTACGAGCAGTACTTC
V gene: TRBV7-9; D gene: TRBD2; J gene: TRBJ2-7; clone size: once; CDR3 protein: CASSPASSGRMYEQYF; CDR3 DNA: TGTGCCAGCAGCCCAGCCTCTAGCGGGAGAATGTACGAGCAGTACTTC
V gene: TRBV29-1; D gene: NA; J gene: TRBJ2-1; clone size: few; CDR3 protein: CPLTGLLNSSSYNEQFF; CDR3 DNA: TGCCCGTTAACGGGGCTGTTGAACAGTAGCTCCTACAATGAGCAGTTCTTC
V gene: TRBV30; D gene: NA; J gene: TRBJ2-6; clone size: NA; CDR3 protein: CAWGTGGANVLTF; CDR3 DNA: TGTGCCTGGGGGACCGGAGGGGCCAACGTCCTGACTTTC
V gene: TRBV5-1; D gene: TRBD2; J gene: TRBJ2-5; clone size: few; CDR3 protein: CASRTSYEMETQYF; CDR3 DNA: TGCGCCAGCAGGACTAGCTATGAGATGGAGACCCAGTACTTC
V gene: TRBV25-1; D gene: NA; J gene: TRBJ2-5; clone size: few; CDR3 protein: CASRSGPQYF; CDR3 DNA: TGTGCCAGCCGCTCGGGTCCCCAGTACTTC
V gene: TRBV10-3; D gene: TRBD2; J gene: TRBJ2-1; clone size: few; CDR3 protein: CAISRPTGTSGKNEQFF; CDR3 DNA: TGTGCCATCAGTCGACCTACCGGGACTAGCGGGAAAAATGAGCAGTTCTTC
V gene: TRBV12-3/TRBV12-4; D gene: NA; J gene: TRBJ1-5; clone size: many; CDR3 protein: CASSLTGPEQPQHF; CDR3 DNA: TGTGCCAGCAGTCTCACAGGGCCGGAGCAGCCCCAGCATTTT
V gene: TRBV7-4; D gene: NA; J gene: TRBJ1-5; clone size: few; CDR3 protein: CASSERGTSNSNQPQHF; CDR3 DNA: TGTGCCAGCAGCGAAAGAGGGACATCTAATAGCAATCAGCCCCAGCATTTT
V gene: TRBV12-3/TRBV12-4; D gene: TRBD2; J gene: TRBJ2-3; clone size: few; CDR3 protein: CASSLRPGREGRVTDTQYF; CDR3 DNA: TGTGCCAGCAGTTTAAGACCGGGACGGGAGGGCCGAGTCACAGATACGCAGTATTTT
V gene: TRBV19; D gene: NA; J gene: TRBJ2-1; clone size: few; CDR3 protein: CASSIPLAEQFF; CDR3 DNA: TGTGCCAGTAGTATCCCTTTGGCTGAGCAGTTCTTC
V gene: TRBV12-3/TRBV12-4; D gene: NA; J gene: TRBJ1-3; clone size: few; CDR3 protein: CASSLTVGNTIYF; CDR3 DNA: TGTGCCAGCAGTTTAACCGTTGGAAACACCATATATTTT
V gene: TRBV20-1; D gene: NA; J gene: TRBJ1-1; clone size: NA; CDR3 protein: CSARDPGGEGTEAFF; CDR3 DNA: TGCAGTGCTAGAGATCCAGGTGGAGAAGGGACTGAAGCTTTCTTT
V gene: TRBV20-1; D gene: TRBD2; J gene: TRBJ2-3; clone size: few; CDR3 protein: CSARADTSGGRTDTQYF; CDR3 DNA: TGCAGTGCTAGAGCCGATACTAGCGGAGGCCGCACAGATACGCAGTATTTT
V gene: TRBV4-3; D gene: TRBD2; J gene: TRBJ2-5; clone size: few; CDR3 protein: CASSQGREGAETQYF; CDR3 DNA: TGCGCCAGCAGCCAGGGTCGGGAGGGAGCAGAGACCCAGTACTTC
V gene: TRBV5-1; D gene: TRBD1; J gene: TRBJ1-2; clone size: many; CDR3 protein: CASSLQGANYGYTF; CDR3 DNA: TGCGCCAGCAGCTTACAGGGGGCTAACTATGGCTACACCTTC
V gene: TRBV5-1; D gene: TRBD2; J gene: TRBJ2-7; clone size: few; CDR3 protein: CASRFEREFAYEQYF; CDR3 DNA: TGCGCCAGCAGATTTGAGCGGGAGTTCGCCTACGAGCAGTACTTC
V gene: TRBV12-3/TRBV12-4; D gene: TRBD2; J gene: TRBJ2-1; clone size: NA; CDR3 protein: CASGTSIEFF; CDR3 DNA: TGTGCCAGCGGGACTAGCATCGAGTTCTTC
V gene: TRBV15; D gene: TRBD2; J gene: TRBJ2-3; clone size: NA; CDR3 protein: CATRGGTSGSVEGTDTQYF; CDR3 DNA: TGTGCCACCAGAGGCGGGACTAGCGGGAGTGTGGAGGGCACAGATACGCAGTATTTT
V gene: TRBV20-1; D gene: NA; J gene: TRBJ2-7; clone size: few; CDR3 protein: CSARVEGPSPYEQYF; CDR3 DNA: TGCAGTGCTAGAGTAGAGGGCCCATCCCCTTACGAGCAGTACTTC
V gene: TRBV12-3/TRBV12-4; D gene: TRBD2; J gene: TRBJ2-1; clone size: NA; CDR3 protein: CASTREAGGVSGEQFF; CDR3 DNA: TGTGCCAGCACAAGGGAGGCGGGAGGGGTTAGCGGTGAGCAGTTCTTC
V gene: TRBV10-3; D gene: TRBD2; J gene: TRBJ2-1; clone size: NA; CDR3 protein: CAIRGLASPYNEQFF; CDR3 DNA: TGTGCCATCAGGGGACTAGCGTCGCCCTACAATGAGCAGTTCTTC
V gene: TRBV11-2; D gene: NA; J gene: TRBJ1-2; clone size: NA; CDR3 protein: CASSLGGGGYGYTF; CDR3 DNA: TGTGCCAGCAGCCTGGGGGGGGGCGGCTATGGCTACACCTTC
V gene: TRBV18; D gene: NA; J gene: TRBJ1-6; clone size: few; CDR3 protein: CASSPRPGSPLHF; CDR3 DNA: TGTGCCAGCTCACCACGTCCGGGGTCACCCCTCCACTTT
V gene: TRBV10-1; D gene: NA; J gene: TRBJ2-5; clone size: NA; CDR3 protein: CASSDTSESRETQYF; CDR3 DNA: TGCGCCAGCAGTGATACCAGCGAGAGCAGGGAGACCCAGTACTTC
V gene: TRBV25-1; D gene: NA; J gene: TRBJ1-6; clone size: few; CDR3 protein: CASSESGGYRSPLHF; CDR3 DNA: TGTGCCAGCAGTGAATCGGGGGGATACCGTTCACCCCTCCACTTT
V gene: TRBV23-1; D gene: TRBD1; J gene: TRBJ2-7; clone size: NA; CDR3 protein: CATQDRVYEQYF; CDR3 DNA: TGCGCCACCCAGGACAGGGTCTACGAGCAGTACTTC
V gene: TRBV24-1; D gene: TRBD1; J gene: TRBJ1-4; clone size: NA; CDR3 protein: CATSTQGDEKLFF; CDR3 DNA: TGTGCCACCAGTACACAGGGGGATGAAAAACTGTTTTTT
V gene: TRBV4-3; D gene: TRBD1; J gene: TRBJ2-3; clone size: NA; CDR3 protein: CASSFIRDRGTDTQYF; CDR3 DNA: TGCGCCAGCAGCTTCATCCGGGACAGGGGCACAGATACGCAGTATTTT
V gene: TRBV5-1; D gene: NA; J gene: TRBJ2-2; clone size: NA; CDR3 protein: CASSFSTGDSLTTGELFF; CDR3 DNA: TGCGCCAGCAGCTTCTCGACCGGGGACTCCCTGACTACCGGGGAGCTGTTTTTT
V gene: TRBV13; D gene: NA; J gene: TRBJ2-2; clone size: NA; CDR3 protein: CASSLVASRMGFGELFF; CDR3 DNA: TGTGCCAGCAGCTTGGTAGCGAGTCGAATGGGTTTCGGGGAGCTGTTTTTT
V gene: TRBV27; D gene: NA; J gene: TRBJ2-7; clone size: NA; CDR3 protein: CASSLGSSREQYF; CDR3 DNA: TGTGCCAGCAGTTTGGGCAGTTCTCGAGAGCAGTACTTC
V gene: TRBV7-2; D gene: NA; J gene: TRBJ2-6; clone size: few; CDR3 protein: CASNGYSGANVLTF; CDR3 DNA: TGTGCCAGCAACGGTTACTCTGGGGCCAACGTCCTGACTTTC
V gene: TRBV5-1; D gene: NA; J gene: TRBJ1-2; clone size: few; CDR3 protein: CASSQITADYGYTF; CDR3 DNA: TGCGCCAGCAGCCAAATTACAGCCGACTATGGCTACACCTTC
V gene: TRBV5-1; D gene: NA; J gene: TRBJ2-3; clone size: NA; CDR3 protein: CASSLGPPADTQYF; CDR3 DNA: TGCGCCAGCAGCTTGGGCCCACCGGCAGATACGCAGTATTTT
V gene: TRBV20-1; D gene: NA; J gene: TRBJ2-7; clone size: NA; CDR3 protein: CSARGAGTGPYEQYF; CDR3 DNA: TGCAGTGCTAGAGGGGCCGGGACTGGACCCTACGAGCAGTACTTC
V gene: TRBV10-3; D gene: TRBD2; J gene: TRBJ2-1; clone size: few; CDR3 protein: CAIGSSGYNEQFF; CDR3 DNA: TGTGCCATCGGGTCTAGCGGATACAATGAGCAGTTCTTC
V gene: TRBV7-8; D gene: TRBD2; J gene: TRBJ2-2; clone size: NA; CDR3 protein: CASSPSGGIGELFF; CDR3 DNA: TGTGCCAGCAGCCCCTCGGGGGGTATCGGGGAGCTGTTTTTT
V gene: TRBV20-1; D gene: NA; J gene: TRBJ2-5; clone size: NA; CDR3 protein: CSVATGKETQYF; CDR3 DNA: TGCAGTGTAGCGACGGGAAAAGAGACCCAGTACTTC
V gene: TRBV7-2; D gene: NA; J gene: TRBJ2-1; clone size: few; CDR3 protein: CASSLGRRYNEQFF; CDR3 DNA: TGTGCCAGCAGCTTAGGCAGGAGGTACAATGAGCAGTTCTTC
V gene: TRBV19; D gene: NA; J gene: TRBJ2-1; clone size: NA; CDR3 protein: CASSNTRWQGQFF; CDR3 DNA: TGTGCCAGTAGTAACACGCGATGGCAGGGGCAGTTCTTC
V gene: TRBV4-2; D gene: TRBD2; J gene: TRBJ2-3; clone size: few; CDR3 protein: CASSPGSLADSTDTQYF; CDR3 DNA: TGTGCCAGCAGCCCCGGATCCCTAGCGGATAGCACAGATACGCAGTATTTT